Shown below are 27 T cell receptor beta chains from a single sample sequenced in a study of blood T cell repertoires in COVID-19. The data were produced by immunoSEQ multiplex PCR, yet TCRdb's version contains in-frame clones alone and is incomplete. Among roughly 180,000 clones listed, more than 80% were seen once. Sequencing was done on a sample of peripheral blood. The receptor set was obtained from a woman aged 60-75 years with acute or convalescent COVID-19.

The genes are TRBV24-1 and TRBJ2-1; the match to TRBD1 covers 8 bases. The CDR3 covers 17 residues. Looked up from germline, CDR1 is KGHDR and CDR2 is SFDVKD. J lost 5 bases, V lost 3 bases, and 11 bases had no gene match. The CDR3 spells CATSDPKPGQANNEQFF. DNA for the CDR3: TGTGCCACCAGTGATCCGAAGCCGGGACAGGCCAACAATGAGCAGTTCTTC.

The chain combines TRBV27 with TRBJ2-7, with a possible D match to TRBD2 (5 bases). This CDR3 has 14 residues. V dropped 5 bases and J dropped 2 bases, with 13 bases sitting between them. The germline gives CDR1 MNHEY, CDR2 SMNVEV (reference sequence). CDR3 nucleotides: TGTGCCAGCAGTCCCGGGATTTCGCCCTACGAGCAGTACGTC. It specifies CASSPGISPYEQYV.

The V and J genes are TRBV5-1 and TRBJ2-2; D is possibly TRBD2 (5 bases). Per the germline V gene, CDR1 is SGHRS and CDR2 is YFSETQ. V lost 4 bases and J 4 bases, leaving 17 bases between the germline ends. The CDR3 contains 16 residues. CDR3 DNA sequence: TGCGCCAGCAGCCCCCATATGGGTCGGGGCACCGGGGAGCTGTTTTTT. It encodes CASSPHMGRGTGELFF.

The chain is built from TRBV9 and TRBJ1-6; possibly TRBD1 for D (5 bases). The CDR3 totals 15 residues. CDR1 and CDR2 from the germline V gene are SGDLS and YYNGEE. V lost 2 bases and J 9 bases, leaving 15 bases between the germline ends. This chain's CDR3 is CASSVGQGRGSPLHF. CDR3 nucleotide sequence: TGTGCCAGCAGCGTTGGGCAGGGTAGGGGTTCACCCCTCCACTTT.

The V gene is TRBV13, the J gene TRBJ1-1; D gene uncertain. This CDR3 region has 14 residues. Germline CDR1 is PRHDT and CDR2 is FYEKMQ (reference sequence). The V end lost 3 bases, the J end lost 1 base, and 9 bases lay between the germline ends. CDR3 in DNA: TGTGCCAGCAGCTTGATGGGGAGGAACACTGAAGCTTTCTTT. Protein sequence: CASSLMGRNTEAFF. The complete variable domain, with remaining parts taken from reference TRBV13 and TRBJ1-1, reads AAGVIQSPRHLIKEKRETATLKCYPIPRHDTVYWYQQGPGQDPQFLISFYEKMQSDKGSIPDRFSAQQFSDYHSELNMSSLELGDSALYFCASSLMGRNTEAFFGQGTRLTVV.

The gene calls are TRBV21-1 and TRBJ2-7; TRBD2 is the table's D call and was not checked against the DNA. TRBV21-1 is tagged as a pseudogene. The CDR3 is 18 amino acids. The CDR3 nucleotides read TGTGCCAGCAGCCCACTAGCGCGGGAGAGATTCAATGGCTACGAGCAGTACGTC. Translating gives CASSPLARERFNGYEQYV.

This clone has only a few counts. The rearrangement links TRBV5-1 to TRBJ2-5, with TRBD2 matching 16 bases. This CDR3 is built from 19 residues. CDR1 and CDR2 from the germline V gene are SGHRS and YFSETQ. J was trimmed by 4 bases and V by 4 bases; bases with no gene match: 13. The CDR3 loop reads CASSPLPGLAGGSGETQYF. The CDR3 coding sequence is TGCGCCAGCAGCCCACTACCGGGACTAGCGGGAGGGTCAGGAGAGACCCAGTACTTC.

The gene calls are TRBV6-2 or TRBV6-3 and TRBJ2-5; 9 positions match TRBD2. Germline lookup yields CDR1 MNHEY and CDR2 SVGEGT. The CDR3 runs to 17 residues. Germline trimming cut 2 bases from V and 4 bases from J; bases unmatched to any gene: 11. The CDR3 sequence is CASSYLRRLAGLETQYF. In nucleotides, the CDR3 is TGTGCCAGCAGTTACCTAAGACGGCTAGCGGGATTAGAGACCCAGTACTTC.

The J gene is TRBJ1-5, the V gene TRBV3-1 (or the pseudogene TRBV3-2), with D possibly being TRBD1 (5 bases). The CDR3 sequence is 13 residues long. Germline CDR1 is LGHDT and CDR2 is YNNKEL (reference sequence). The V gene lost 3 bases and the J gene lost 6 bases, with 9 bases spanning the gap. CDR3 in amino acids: CASSQDMFQPQHF. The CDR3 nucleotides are TGTGCCAGCAGCCAGGACATGTTTCAGCCCCAGCATTTT.

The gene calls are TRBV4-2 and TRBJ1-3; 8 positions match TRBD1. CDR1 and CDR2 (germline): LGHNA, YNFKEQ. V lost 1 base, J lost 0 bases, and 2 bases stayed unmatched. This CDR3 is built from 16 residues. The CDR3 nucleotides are TGTGCCAGCAGCCAAGGGGACAGGATCTCTGGAAACACCATATATTTT. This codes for CASSQGDRISGNTIYF.

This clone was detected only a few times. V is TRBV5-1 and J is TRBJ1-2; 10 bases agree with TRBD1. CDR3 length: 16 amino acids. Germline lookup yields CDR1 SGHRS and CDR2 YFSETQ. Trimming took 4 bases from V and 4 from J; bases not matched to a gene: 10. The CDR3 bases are TGCGCCAGCAGCACTCAAACGGGACAGGGGATCTATGGCTACACCTTC. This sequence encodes CASSTQTGQGIYGYTF.

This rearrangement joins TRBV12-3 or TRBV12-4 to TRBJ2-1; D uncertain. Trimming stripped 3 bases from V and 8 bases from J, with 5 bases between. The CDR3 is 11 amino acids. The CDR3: CASSFLDEQFF. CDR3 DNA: TGTGCCAGCAGTTTTCTCGATGAGCAGTTCTTC.

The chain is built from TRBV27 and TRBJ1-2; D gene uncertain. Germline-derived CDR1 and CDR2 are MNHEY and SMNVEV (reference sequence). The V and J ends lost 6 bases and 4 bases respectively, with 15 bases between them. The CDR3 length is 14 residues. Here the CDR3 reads CASSPEARAYGYTF. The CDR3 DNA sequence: TGTGCCAGCAGCCCAGAGGCGAGGGCCTATGGCTACACCTTC.

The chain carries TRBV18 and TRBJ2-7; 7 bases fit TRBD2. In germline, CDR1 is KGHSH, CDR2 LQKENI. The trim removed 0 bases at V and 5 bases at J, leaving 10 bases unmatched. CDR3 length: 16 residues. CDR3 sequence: CASSPPMGGGVNEQYV. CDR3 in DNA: TGTGCCAGCTCACCACCGATGGGGGGAGGGGTCAACGAGCAGTACGTC.

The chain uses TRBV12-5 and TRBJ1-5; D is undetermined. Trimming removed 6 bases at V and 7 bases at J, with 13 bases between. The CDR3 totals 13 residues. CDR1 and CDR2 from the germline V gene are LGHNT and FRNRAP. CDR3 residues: CASGIAGRQPQHF. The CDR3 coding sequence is TGTGCTAGTGGCATAGCGGGGAGGCAGCCCCAGCATTTT.

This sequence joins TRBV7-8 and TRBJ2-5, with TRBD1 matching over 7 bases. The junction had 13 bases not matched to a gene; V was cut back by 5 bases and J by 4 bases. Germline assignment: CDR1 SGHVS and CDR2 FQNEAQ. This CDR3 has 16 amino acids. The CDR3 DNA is TGTGCCAGCAGCCGTACGAGCCGACAGGGCCGAGAGACCCAGTACTTC. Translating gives CASSRTSRQGRETQYF.

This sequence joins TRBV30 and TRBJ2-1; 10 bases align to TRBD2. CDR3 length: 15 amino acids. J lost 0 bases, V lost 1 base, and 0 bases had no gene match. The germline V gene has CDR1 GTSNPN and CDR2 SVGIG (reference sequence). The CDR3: CAWSASGSSYNEQFF. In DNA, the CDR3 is TGTGCCTGGAGTGCTAGCGGGAGCTCCTACAATGAGCAGTTCTTC.

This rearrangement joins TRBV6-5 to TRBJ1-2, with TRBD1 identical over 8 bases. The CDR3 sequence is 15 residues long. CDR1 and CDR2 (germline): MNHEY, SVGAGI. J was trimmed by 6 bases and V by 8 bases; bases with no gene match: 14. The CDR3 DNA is TGTGCCAGCCGTCTAGGCGGGTCAGGGGGCCATGGCTACACCTTC. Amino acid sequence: CASRLGGSGGHGYTF.

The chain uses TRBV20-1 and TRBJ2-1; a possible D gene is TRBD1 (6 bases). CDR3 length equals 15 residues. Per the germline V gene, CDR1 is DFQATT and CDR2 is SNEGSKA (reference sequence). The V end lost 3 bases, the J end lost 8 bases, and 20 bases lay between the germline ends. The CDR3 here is CSASGTYPREDEQFF. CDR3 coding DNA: TGCAGTGCTAGTGGGACATATCCTCGAGAGGATGAGCAGTTCTTC.

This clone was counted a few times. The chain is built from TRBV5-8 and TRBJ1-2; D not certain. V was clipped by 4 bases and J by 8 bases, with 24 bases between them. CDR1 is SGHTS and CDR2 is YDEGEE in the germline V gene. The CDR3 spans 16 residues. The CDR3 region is CASSQLRVSPEGGYTF. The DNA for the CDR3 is TGTGCCAGCAGCCAGCTCCGGGTATCCCCCGAAGGCGGCTACACCTTC.

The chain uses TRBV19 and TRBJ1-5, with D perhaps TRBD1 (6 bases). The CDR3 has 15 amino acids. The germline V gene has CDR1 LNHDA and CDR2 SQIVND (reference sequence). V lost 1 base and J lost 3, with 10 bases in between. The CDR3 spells CASSIGTGTNQPQHF. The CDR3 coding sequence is TGTGCCAGTAGTATAGGTACAGGGACCAATCAGCCCCAGCATTTT.

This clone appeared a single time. The CDR3 region has the DNA TGTGCCAGCAGCCAAGATCTAATGAACACTGAAGCTTTCTTT. This translates into CASSQDLMNTEAFF. The chain couples TRBV3-1 (or the pseudogene TRBV3-2) to TRBJ1-1; D unclear. The ends were cut back, 0 bases at V and 0 bases at J, with 5 bases in the middle. Per the germline V gene, CDR1 is LGHDT and CDR2 is YNNKEL (reference sequence). This CDR3 contains 14 residues.

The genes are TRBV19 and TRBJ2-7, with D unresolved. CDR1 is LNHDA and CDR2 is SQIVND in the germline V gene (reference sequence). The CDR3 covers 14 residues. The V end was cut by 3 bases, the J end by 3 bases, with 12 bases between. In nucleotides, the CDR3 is TGTGCCAGTAGTATCACCGACAACCGCTACGAGCAGTACTTC. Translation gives CASSITDNRYEQYF.

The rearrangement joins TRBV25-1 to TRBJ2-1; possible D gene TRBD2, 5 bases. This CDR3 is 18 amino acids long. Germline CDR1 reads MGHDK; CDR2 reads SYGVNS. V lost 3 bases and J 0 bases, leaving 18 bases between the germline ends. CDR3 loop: CASSERAWSLSSYNEQFF. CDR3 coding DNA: TGTGCCAGCAGTGAGAGGGCCTGGAGCCTAAGCTCCTACAATGAGCAGTTCTTC.

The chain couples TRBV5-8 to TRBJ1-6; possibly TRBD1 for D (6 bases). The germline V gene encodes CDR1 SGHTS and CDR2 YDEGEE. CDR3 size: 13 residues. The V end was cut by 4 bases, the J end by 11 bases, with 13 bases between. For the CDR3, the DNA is TGTGCCAGCAGCGTGAACAGGGTGGCACCCCTCCACTTT. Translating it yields CASSVNRVAPLHF.

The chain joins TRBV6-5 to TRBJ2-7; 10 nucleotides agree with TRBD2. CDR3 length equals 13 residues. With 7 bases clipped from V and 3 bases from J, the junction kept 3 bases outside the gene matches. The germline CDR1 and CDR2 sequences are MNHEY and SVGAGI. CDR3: CASTRTSGYEQYF. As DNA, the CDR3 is TGTGCCAGCACCCGGACTAGCGGCTACGAGCAGTACTTC.

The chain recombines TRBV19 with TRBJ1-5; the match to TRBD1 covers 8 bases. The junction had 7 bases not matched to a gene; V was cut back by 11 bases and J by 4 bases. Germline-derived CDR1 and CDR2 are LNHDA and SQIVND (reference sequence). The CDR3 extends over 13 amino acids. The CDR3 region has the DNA TGTGCCGGGGGGACAGGCGAAAATCAGCCCCAGCATTTT. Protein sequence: CAGGTGENQPQHF.